The 27 T cell receptor beta chains given below trace back to one sample, sequenced in a study of T-cell memory formation after mild COVID-19. TCRdb redid the calling of the 5' RACE reads with MiXCR, one entry per CDR3 protein. The data hold a few hundred thousand distinct CDR3 sequences, with roughly 15% observed a single time. The sequencing sample was made of PBMCs or a T cell subset sorted from them (not recorded which). Source of these receptors: a man aged 18 to 35 who had mild COVID-19 (a few samples of this study predate the infection). Cell type and time point are not known.

This clonotype was counted a few times. This rearrangement joins TRBV12-2 to TRBJ1-3; the table's D call, TRBD1, was not checked against the DNA. TRBV12-2 is flagged as a pseudogene. This CDR3 is 21 amino acids long. The CDR3 here is CASRLGVGGSANNASGNTIYF. The CDR3 region has the DNA TGTGCAAGTCGCTTAGGGGTCGGGGGCTCAGCAAACAACGCCTCTGGAAACACCATATATTTT.

The chain joins TRBV6-5 to TRBJ2-2, with TRBD2 as a possible D gene (6 bases). This CDR3 has 14 residues. Trimming removed 8 bases at V and 3 bases at J, with 13 bases between. Per germline, CDR1 MNHEY and CDR2 SVGAGI. This CDR3 reads CASRLWGDTGELFF. The CDR3 DNA follows: TGTGCCAGCCGTTTATGGGGGGACACCGGGGAGCTGTTTTTT.

As to this clonotype: A read error may produce the germline difference seen at one junction end. The chain uses TRBV28 and TRBJ1-1; D may be TRBD1 (6 bases). Germline V gene sequence: CDR1 MDHEN, CDR2 SYDVKM. CDR3 length: 13 amino acids. CDR3 sequence: CASLGGMDGEGFF. The CDR3 coding sequence is TGTGCCAGCCTCGGGGGCATGGATGGGGAAGGTTTCTTT. Filled out from reference TRBV28 and TRBJ1-1, the complete variable domain reads DVKVTQSSRYLVKRTGEKVFLECVQDMDHENMFWYRQDPGLGLRLIYFSYDVKMKEKGDIPEGYSVSREKKERFSLILESASTNQTSMYLCASLGGMDGEGFFGQGTRLTVV.

This clonotype came up a few times. The chain recombines TRBV4-1 with TRBJ2-3; the D gene is possibly TRBD2 (6 bases). This CDR3 is built from 13 residues. The V end lost 8 bases, the J end lost 2 bases, and 11 bases lay between the germline ends. CDR1 is MGHRA, CDR2 YSYEKL, per germline. For the CDR3, the DNA is TGCGCCAGCGCGGGACTCGACACAGATACGCAGTATTTT. This codes for CASAGLDTDTQYF.

This clonotype was seen more than once but under ten times. This chain joins TRBV18 and TRBJ2-7; 7 positions match TRBD1. The V segment lost 4 bases and the J segment 4 bases; nucleotides outside the gene matches: 4. Germline V CDR1 and CDR2: KGHSH, LQKENI. The CDR3 has 13 amino acids. The CDR3 nucleotides are TGTGCCAGCTCACTAGGGACAGTGTACGAGCAGTACGTC. This gives the protein CASSLGTVYEQYV.

This clonotype has only a few counts. The V gene is TRBV12-5, the J gene TRBJ2-2, with TRBD1 as a possible D gene (6 bases). The V end was cut by 4 bases, the J end by 0 bases, with 18 bases between. The CDR3 is made up of 18 amino acids. Germline lookup yields CDR1 LGHNT and CDR2 FRNRAP. Written as DNA, the CDR3 is TGTGCTAGTGGTTGGCTACTCAAGGACAGAGCGAACACCGGGGAGCTGTTTTTT. It codes for CASGWLLKDRANTGELFF.

This CDR3 is CASSSASGGRVETQYF. The CDR3 nucleotides are TGTGCCAGCAGCTCAGCTAGCGGGGGGCGGGTAGAGACCCAGTACTTC. The chain combines TRBV12-3 or TRBV12-4 with TRBJ2-5, with TRBD2 matching over 11 bases. The CDR3 covers 16 residues. V shed 6 bases and J 4 bases; nucleotides not matched to a gene: 10.

The chain links TRBV5-4 to TRBJ2-5; 8 bases agree with TRBD1. Germline-derived CDR1 and CDR2 are SGHNT and YYREEE (reference sequence). The CDR3 has 17 amino acids. Germline trimming cut 4 bases from V and 1 base from J; bases unmatched to any gene: 12. The CDR3 loop is CASSRGQALPLQETQYF. For the CDR3, the DNA is TGTGCCAGCAGCCGGGGACAGGCCCTGCCCCTCCAAGAGACCCAGTACTTC. The whole variable domain, remainder taken from reference TRBV5-4 and TRBJ2-5, is ETGVTQSPTHLIKTRGQQVTLRCSSQSGHNTVSWYQQALGQGPQFIFQYYREEENGRGNFPPRFSGLQFPNYSSELNVNALELDDSALYLCASSRGQALPLQETQYFGPGTRLLVL.

The table lists this clonotype with a few counts. V usage is TRBV19 and J usage is TRBJ2-7; D is possibly TRBD2 (5 bases). Per the germline V gene, CDR1 is LNHDA and CDR2 is SQIVND (reference sequence). Deletions cut 6 bases from V and 4 bases from J, with 13 bases between. There are 13 residues in the CDR3. CDR3: CASSRGQAYEQYF. Written as DNA, the CDR3 is TGTGCCAGTAGCAGAGGGCAGGCATACGAGCAGTACTTC. Drawing the rest from reference TRBV19 and TRBJ2-7, the complete variable domain is DGGITQSPKYLFRKEGQNVTLSCEQNLNHDAMYWYRQDPGQGLRLIYYSQIVNDFQKGDIAEGYSVSREKKESFPLTVTSAQKNPTAFYLCASSRGQAYEQYFGPGTRLTVT.

This clonotype was seen once. V usage is TRBV6-5 and J usage is TRBJ1-6, with TRBD1 as a possible D gene (5 bases). The CDR3 runs to 15 residues. Trimming took off 0 bases at V and 7 bases at J, with 10 bases between the two ends. Germline assignment: CDR1 MNHEY and CDR2 SVGAGI. In DNA, the CDR3 is TGTGCCAGCAGTTACTCATCCACAGGAAATTCACCCCTCCACTTT. Translating it yields CASSYSSTGNSPLHF.

This clonotype was counted a few times. The chain has TRBV5-1 and TRBJ2-4; 10 bases fit TRBD1. The CDR3 covers 16 residues. V lost 4 bases, J lost 8 bases, and 12 bases stayed unmatched. The germline CDR1 and CDR2 sequences are SGHRS and YFSETQ. CDR3 region: CASSPGTGVRGDIQYF. CDR3 coding DNA: TGCGCCAGCAGCCCTGGGACAGGGGTCCGTGGAGACATTCAGTACTTC.

This clonotype was found many times. The CDR3 sequence: CASSLGARQPQHF. The CDR3 nucleotides are TGTGCCAGCAGCTTAGGGGCCCGGCAGCCCCAGCATTTT. The chain links TRBV5-5 to TRBJ1-5, with a possible D match to TRBD1 (5 bases). Per germline, CDR1 SGHKS and CDR2 YYEKEE (reference sequence). This CDR3 has 13 amino acids. Trimming removed 2 bases from V and 7 bases from J, with 10 bases in between. The variable domain in full, with the rest retrieved from reference TRBV5-5 and TRBJ1-5, is DAGVTQSPTHLIKTRGQQVTLRCSPISGHKSVSWYQQVLGQGPQFIFQYYEKEERGRGNFPDRFSARQFPNYSSELNVNALLLGDSALYLCASSLGARQPQHFGDGTRLSIL.

This sequence joins TRBV7-9 and TRBJ2-7; possibly TRBD1 or TRBD2 for D (5 bases each). The CDR3 sequence is 17 residues long. Trimming shortened V by 4 bases and J by 6 bases, and 25 bases separated the two germline ends. CDR1 and CDR2 (germline): SEHNR, FQNEAQ (reference sequence). The CDR3 nucleotides are TGTGCCAGCAGCTCAGGGAACCGGGAACTTCCCGTCGGCGAGCAGTACTTC. Translated: CASSSGNRELPVGEQYF.

The chain employs TRBV2 and TRBJ1-2; D uncertain. CDR3 size: 14 residues. The germline V gene encodes CDR1 SNHLY and CDR2 FYNNEI. Trimming stripped 5 bases from V and 7 bases from J, with 17 bases between. CDR3 sequence reads: CASSQGNSPFGYTF. The CDR3 nucleotides read TGTGCCAGCAGTCAAGGCAATTCACCCTTTGGCTACACCTTC.

J is TRBJ2-3 and V is TRBV4-1; 7 bases fit TRBD1. CDR1 MGHRA and CDR2 YSYEKL come from the germline V gene. J gave up 2 bases and V 4 bases, and 6 bases lay outside the gene matches. The CDR3 sequence is 15 residues long. The CDR3 region has the DNA TGCGCCAGCAGCCTATGGGACAGCCTCACAGATACGCAGTATTTT. It yields the protein CASSLWDSLTDTQYF.

This clonotype was seen a few times. The V call is TRBV5-1, the J call TRBJ2-7; D remains unclear. The length of the CDR3 is 12 residues. Trimming removed 2 bases from V and 7 bases from J, with 10 bases in between. Germline V gene sequence: CDR1 SGHRS, CDR2 YFSETQ. The CDR3 DNA reads as TGCGCCAGCAGCTTCCCCCCTGGAGAGCAGTACTTC. Residues: CASSFPPGEQYF.

The chain recombines TRBV6-4 with TRBJ2-3; possible D gene TRBD2, 5 bases. Trimming removed 6 bases from V and 1 base from J, with 11 bases in between. The germline gives CDR1 MRHNA, CDR2 SNTAGT. This CDR3 has 14 residues. In DNA form, the CDR3 reads TGTGCCAGCAGACCCGACGGGGGCACAGATACGCAGTATTTT. The encoded protein is CASRPDGGTDTQYF.

In this sample, this clonotype turned up a few times. The V gene is TRBV5-1, the J gene TRBJ2-5; D might be TRBD1 (6 bases). Germline V CDR1 and CDR2: SGHRS, YFSETQ. The CDR3 consists of 15 residues. V shed 1 base and J shed 3 bases, with 13 bases lying between them. The CDR3 DNA follows: TGCGCCAGCAGCTTGAATTCAGGGGTGGAAGAGACCCAGTACTTC. Translating gives CASSLNSGVEETQYF.

The chain links TRBV6-2 or TRBV6-3 to TRBJ2-3; D may correspond to TRBD1 or TRBD2 (5 bases each). The CDR3 has 15 amino acids. V lost 5 bases and J lost 12, with 24 bases in between. In germline, CDR1 is MNHEY, CDR2 SVGEGT. The CDR3 loop reads CASSPHRDGPTSQYF. CDR3 nucleotides: TGTGCCAGCAGTCCCCACCGGGACGGGCCCACGTCCCAGTATTTT.

The chain couples TRBV7-2 to TRBJ2-3, with TRBD2 matching over 11 bases. Germline V gene data show CDR1 as SGHTA and CDR2 as FQGNSA. This CDR3 contains 18 residues. V shed 1 base, J shed 6 bases, and the junction held 12 bases outside the gene matches. The CDR3 sequence is CASSLEVPSGGWADTQYF. In nucleotides, the CDR3 is TGTGCCAGCAGCTTAGAGGTCCCTAGCGGGGGGTGGGCGGATACGCAGTATTTT.

This clonotype was observed a handful of times. The chain has TRBV7-2 and TRBJ2-2, with D tentatively TRBD1 or TRBD2 (5 bases each). The germline gives CDR1 SGHTA, CDR2 FQGNSA. This CDR3 region has 15 residues. V lost 3 bases and J lost 6, with 14 bases in between. In DNA form, the CDR3 reads TGTGCCAGCAGCTTCGGCTTTGGGGGATCCGGGGAGCTGTTTTTT. It yields the protein CASSFGFGGSGELFF.

This chain connects TRBV4-3 to TRBJ1-6; 9 bases line up with TRBD1. CDR1 is LGHNA, CDR2 YSLEER, per germline. This CDR3 is built from 18 residues. V lost 0 bases and J lost 11; bases outside the gene matches: 14. CDR3 coding DNA: TGCGCCAGCAGCCAAGATCTCCAGGGGGACAGGGTTGATCCACCCCTCCACTTT. Amino acid sequence: CASSQDLQGDRVDPPLHF.

This clonotype has only a few counts. The chain carries TRBV7-9 and TRBJ1-1; D perhaps matches TRBD1 (6 bases). Germline V gives CDR1 SEHNR, CDR2 FQNEAQ (reference sequence). V lost 5 bases and J 4 bases, leaving 14 bases between the germline ends. This CDR3 has 14 amino acids. CDR3 nucleotides: TGTGCCAGCAGCACCCAGGGGAGTAGCACTGAAGCTTTCTTT. This translates into CASSTQGSSTEAFF.

This clonotype was found a few times. The rearrangement joins TRBV14 to TRBJ2-3; 7 bases map to TRBD1. The CDR3 contains 14 residues. Germline CDR1 SGHDN, CDR2 FVKESK. V lost 5 bases and J lost 5; bases outside the gene matches: 7. CDR3 nucleotides: TGTGCCAGCAGCATCAGGGGGTGGTTAGATACGCAGTATTTT. Its translation is CASSIRGWLDTQYF.

CDR3 protein: CASSYSLGAGVFTDTQYF. CDR3 nucleotide sequence: TGTGCCAGCAGTTACTCCCTAGGAGCGGGGGTGTTCACAGATACGCAGTATTTT. The chain employs TRBV6-5 and TRBJ2-3, with 8 bases aligning to TRBD2. The CDR3 is 18 amino acids. Germline V gene data show CDR1 as MNHEY and CDR2 as SVGAGI. Trimming cost V 0 bases and J 2 bases; bases outside gene matches: 10.

The chain recombines TRBV18 with TRBJ1-2, with a tentative D call TRBD1 (6 bases). V lost 3 bases, J lost 3 bases, and 14 bases lay in between. CDR3 size: 15 residues. CDR1 and CDR2 (germline): KGHSH, LQKENI. The CDR3 here is CASSPDRDTDYGYTF. The CDR3 DNA reads TGTGCCAGCTCACCGGACCGGGACACGGACTATGGCTACACCTTC.

The sample holds many counts of this clonotype. The CDR3 bases are TGTGCCAGCACTGGGACTGCCTCCTACAATGAGCAGTTCTTC. This gives the protein CASTGTASYNEQFF. This chain joins TRBV2 and TRBJ2-1; maybe TRBD2 (6 bases). The CDR3 length is 14 residues. Trimming shortened V by 7 bases and J by 0 bases, and 10 bases separated the two germline ends. From germline, CDR1 is SNHLY and CDR2 FYNNEI.